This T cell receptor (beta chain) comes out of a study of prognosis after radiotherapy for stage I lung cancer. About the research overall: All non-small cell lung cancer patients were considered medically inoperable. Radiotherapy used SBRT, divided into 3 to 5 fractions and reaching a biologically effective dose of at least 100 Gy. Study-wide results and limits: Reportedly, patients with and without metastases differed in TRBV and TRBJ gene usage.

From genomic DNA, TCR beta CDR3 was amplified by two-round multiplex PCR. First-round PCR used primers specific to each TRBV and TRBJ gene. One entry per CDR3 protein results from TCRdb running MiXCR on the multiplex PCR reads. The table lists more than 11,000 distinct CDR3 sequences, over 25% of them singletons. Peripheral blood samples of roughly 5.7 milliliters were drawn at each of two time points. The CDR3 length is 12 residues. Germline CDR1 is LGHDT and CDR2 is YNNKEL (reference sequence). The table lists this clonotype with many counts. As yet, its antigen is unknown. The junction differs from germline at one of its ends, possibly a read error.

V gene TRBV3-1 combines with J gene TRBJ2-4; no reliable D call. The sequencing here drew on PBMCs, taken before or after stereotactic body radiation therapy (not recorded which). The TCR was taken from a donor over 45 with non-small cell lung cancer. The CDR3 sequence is CASSQAENIQYF. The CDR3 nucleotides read TGTGCCAGCAGCCAAGCCGAAAACATTCAGTACTTC. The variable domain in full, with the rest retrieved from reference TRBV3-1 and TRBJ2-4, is DTAVSQTPKYLVTQMGNDKSIKCEQNLGHDTMYWYKQDSKKFLKIMFSYNNKELIINETVPNRFSPKSPDKAHLNLHINSLELGDSAVYFCASSQAENIQYFGAGTRLSVL.